These 15 T cell receptor beta chains share one sample of origin, sequenced in a study of graft-versus-host responses after intestinal transplantation. Their specific antigens are unknown. Measured with immunoSEQ multiplex PCR; TCRdb has only the in-frame clones, and not every one. Of more than 85,000 clones detected, 80% to 95% appear once; the ten largest clones hold about 0.07%. Sequencing used unstimulated CD8+ T cells sorted from spleen or lymph node cells, obtained before transplant. These receptors were obtained from a human donor who was the organ donor for an intestinal transplant.

This clone was counted a single time. J is TRBJ1-1 and V is TRBV13; no reliable D call. Per germline, CDR1 PRHDT and CDR2 FYEKMQ (reference sequence). V lost 2 bases, J lost 7 bases, and 8 bases lay in between. The length of the CDR3 is 12 residues. The CDR3 DNA follows: TGTGCCAGCAGCTTACACAGAAGTGAAGCTTTCTTT. It yields the protein CASSLHRSEAFF. Combining the CDR3 with reference TRBV13 and TRBJ1-1 gives the whole variable domain AAGVIQSPRHLIKEKRETATLKCYPIPRHDTVYWYQQGPGQDPQFLISFYEKMQSDKGSIPDRFSAQQFSDYHSELNMSSLELGDSALYFCASSLHRSEAFFGQGTRLTVV.

This clone was recorded only once. CDR3 bases: TGTGCCAGCAGCTTAACCGACAGGGTGAGCACTGAAGCTTTCTTT. Translated: CASSLTDRVSTEAFF. V is TRBV5-4 and J is TRBJ1-1, with TRBD1 matching 7 bases. The V segment lost 2 bases and the J segment 4 bases; nucleotides outside the gene matches: 8. Germline CDR1 and CDR2: SGHNT and YYREEE (reference sequence). This CDR3 comprises 15 residues.

J is TRBJ1-6 and V is TRBV7-6; 7 bases align to TRBD1. Germline assignment: CDR1 SGHVS and CDR2 FNYEAQ. The CDR3 loop spans 19 amino acids. With V trimmed by 5 bases and J by 8 bases, 21 bases remained unmatched. The CDR3 here is CASSGTPDRAPPWDSPLHF. The DNA for the CDR3 is TGTGCCAGCAGCGGCACCCCAGACAGGGCACCCCCTTGGGATTCACCCCTCCACTTT.

DNA of the CDR3: TGTGCCAGCAGTCCGGGACTGAGCTTCTATGGCTACACCTTC. As protein: CASSPGLSFYGYTF. This chain links TRBV28 with TRBJ1-2; weak D call: TRBD1 (5 bases). From germline, CDR1 is MDHEN and CDR2 SYDVKM. V was pared by 5 bases and J by 4 bases, with 14 bases between. The CDR3 totals 14 residues.

The chain uses TRBV28 and TRBJ2-7, with TRBD1 matching 9 bases. The J segment lost 5 bases and the V segment lost 3 bases, leaving 14 bases of the junction unmatched. This CDR3 contains 17 residues. The germline V gene encodes CDR1 MDHEN and CDR2 SYDVKM. CDR3 sequence: CASSFPTPGTGFDEQYF. The CDR3 DNA follows: TGTGCCAGCAGTTTTCCAACCCCAGGGACAGGGTTCGACGAGCAGTACTTC.

This clone showed up just once. The CDR3 region is CASSYSGSKGGYTF. CDR3 DNA: TGTGCCAGCAGTTACTCGGGATCGAAGGGGGGCTACACCTTC. V gene TRBV6-6 combines with J gene TRBJ1-2; perhaps TRBD1 as D (5 bases). This CDR3 comprises 14 residues. V shed 0 bases and J shed 8 bases, with 13 bases lying between them. Germline assignment: CDR1 MNHNY and CDR2 SVGAGI (reference sequence).

This clone showed up just a few times. The chain uses TRBV2 and TRBJ1-4; 7 bases align to TRBD1. This CDR3 has 14 residues. Germline V CDR1 and CDR2: SNHLY, FYNNEI. The V gene end was trimmed by 10 bases and the J gene end by 4 bases; junction bases not matched to a gene: 9. CDR3 residues: CANSDRDSNEKLFF. CDR3 DNA: TGTGCCAACTCCGATAGGGACAGTAATGAAAAACTGTTTTTT.

The genes are TRBV5-1 and TRBJ2-5, with unresolved D. The germline gives CDR1 SGHRS, CDR2 YFSETQ. Between the trimmed V and J ends, which lost 4 bases and 5 bases, there was a span of 9 bases. CDR3 length: 12 amino acids. For the CDR3, the DNA is TGCGCCAGCAGCCCTGTCCGGGAGACCCAGTACTTC. This sequence encodes CASSPVRETQYF.

The chain is built from TRBV6-1 and TRBJ2-7, with 7 bases that match TRBD2. V lost 2 bases to trimming and J lost 5 bases; unmatched junction nucleotides: 9. The length of the CDR3 is 15 residues. Per germline, CDR1 MNHNS and CDR2 SASEGT. The CDR3 DNA sequence: TGTGCCAGCAGTGAACAGCCTAGCGGATTAGACGAGCAGTACTTC. Amino acid sequence: CASSEQPSGLDEQYF.

The chain employs TRBV30 and TRBJ1-2; 7 nucleotides align to TRBD1. Trimming at V came to 2 bases and at J to 4 bases, leaving 7 bases not matched to a gene. The CDR3 has 14 amino acids. The germline CDR1 and CDR2 sequences are GTSNPN and SVGIG (reference sequence). The chain's CDR3 is CAWSYTQGLYGYTF. CDR3 nucleotides: TGTGCCTGGAGTTATACACAGGGGCTCTATGGCTACACCTTC.

Concerning this clone itself: The junction departs from germline at one end; a sequencing error may be responsible. The chain is built from TRBV2 and TRBJ2-1, with a possible D match to TRBD2 (5 bases). CDR3 size: 16 residues. Germline CDR1 reads SNHLY; CDR2 reads FYNNEI. The CDR3 spells CASGERFFSSYNEQLF. CDR3 nucleotides: TGTGCCAGCGGGGAGCGGTTCTTTTCCTCCTACAATGAGCAGCTCTTC.

This clone was seen just once. Other DNA sequences of this sample code for an identical CDR3. V and J are TRBV9 and TRBJ1-2; D unclear. Germline V gene data show CDR1 as SGDLS and CDR2 as YYNGEE. V lost 0 bases and J 4 bases, leaving 10 bases between the germline ends. The CDR3 loop spans 14 amino acids. This CDR3 reads CASSVGGGSYGYTF. CDR3 nucleotide sequence: TGTGCCAGCAGCGTAGGAGGAGGGAGCTATGGCTACACCTTC.

The J gene is TRBJ1-3, the V gene TRBV7-6; D may be TRBD1 (5 bases). Trimming left V 4 bases short and J 2 bases short, with 12 bases between. Germline V gene sequence: CDR1 SGHVS, CDR2 FNYEAQ. This CDR3 is 15 amino acids long. The CDR3 region is CASSSREGAGNTIYF. CDR3 coding DNA: TGTGCCAGCAGCTCCAGGGAGGGTGCTGGAAACACCATATATTTT.

The J gene is TRBJ2-7, the V gene TRBV7-9; 8 positions match TRBD1. Germline V CDR1 and CDR2: SEHNR, FQNEAQ (reference sequence). V shed 0 bases and J 3 bases; nucleotides not matched to a gene: 1. CDR3 length: 14 amino acids. The CDR3 region is CASSLAGQGYEQYF. CDR3 DNA: TGTGCCAGCAGCTTAGCCGGACAGGGCTACGAGCAGTACTTC. The variable domain in full, with the rest retrieved from reference TRBV7-9 and TRBJ2-7, is DTGVSQNPRHKITKRGQNVTFRCDPISEHNRLYWYRQTLGQGPEFLTYFQNEAQLEKSRLLSDRFSAERPKGSFSTLEIQRTEQGDSAMYLCASSLAGQGYEQYFGPGTRLTVT.

J is TRBJ2-3 and V is TRBV19; possibly TRBD2 for D (5 bases). V lost 4 bases, J lost 7 bases, and 15 bases lay in between. CDR3 length equals 14 residues. The germline V gene encodes CDR1 LNHDA and CDR2 SQIVND (reference sequence). The CDR3 sequence: CASSSREGLNTQYF. Here the CDR3 DNA reads TGTGCCAGTAGTAGTCGGGAAGGATTAAATACGCAGTATTTT.